This T cell receptor beta chain was sequenced for a study of T cells in Graves' hyperthyroidism and ophthalmopathy. General study findings and limits: In validation, the model predicted ophthalmopathy. These predictions came a median about 6.5 months before onset.

The length of the CDR3 is 13 residues. Per germline, CDR1 MNHEY and CDR2 SVGEGT. V gave up 8 bases and J gave up 7 bases; unmatched junction bases: 9. The cohort's ophthalmopathy patients, a group with duration under 3 months, had a Clinical Activity Score of at least 3 and a NOSPECS grade of at least 4. Diagnosis relied on clinical symptoms, serum thyroxine and TRAb, thyroid ultrasound and orbital computed tomography. As regards this clonotype: The antigen remains unidentified.

RNA transcripts were the template for amplifying TCR beta CDR3 regions. Initially, a first-round RT-PCR of the TCR CDR3 employed the HTBI primer set. MiXCR, run by TCRdb on the multiplex PCR reads, gives a single entry per CDR3 protein. The profile shows over 500,000 distinct CDR3 sequences, more than 15% of them singletons. The material sequenced was blood. The sequence derives from a woman aged 25 to 39 with Graves' ophthalmopathy. The genes are TRBV6-2 or TRBV6-3 and TRBJ1-1; 8 positions match TRBD1. The CDR3 DNA sequence: TGTGCCAGCGGACAGGGACGTTACCTTGAAGCTTTCTTT. This gives the protein CASGQGRYLEAFF.